The rows below give T cell receptor beta chains drawn from one sample of a study of blood T cell repertoires in COVID-19. Clones were sequenced by immunoSEQ multiplex PCR, and TCRdb holds only the in-frame ones, with some missing. The table includes approximately 140,000 clones, 88% detected once. Source material: peripheral blood. Source of these receptors: a human donor in a cohort sampled during active COVID-19. Both conserved end residues are part of each CDR3. Each record gives: J gene, D gene, clone size, V gene, CDR3 DNA, CDR3 protein. A D gene is named only where the DNA matches it firmly. A clone size is listed for some rows: how often the clone was seen (once, few, many), or a class if it is expanded.

j_gene: TRBJ2-7
d_gene: .
abundance: .
v_gene: TRBV30
CDR3nt: TGTGCCTGGAGTGTACAGGACAGAATAACCTACGAGCAGTACTTC
CDR3aa: CAWSVQDRITYEQYF

j_gene: TRBJ2-1
d_gene: TRBD2
abundance: .
v_gene: TRBV28
CDR3nt: TGTGCCAGCAGCAGGGGACTAGATGAGCAGTTCTTC
CDR3aa: CASSRGLDEQFF

j_gene: TRBJ1-5
d_gene: TRBD1
abundance: .
v_gene: TRBV28
CDR3nt: TGTGCCAGCAGTTTTGCAGGGACAGACAATCAGCCCCAGCATTTT
CDR3aa: CASSFAGTDNQPQHF

j_gene: TRBJ2-3
d_gene: .
abundance: .
v_gene: TRBV7-6
CDR3nt: TGTGCCAGCAGCTTTCAATCCCCAGATACGCAGTATTTT
CDR3aa: CASSFQSPDTQYF

j_gene: TRBJ2-1
d_gene: .
abundance: few
v_gene: TRBV11-2
CDR3nt: TGTGCCAGCAGCTTAGACCCCACTCGGGATGAGCAGTTCTTC
CDR3aa: CASSLDPTRDEQFF

j_gene: TRBJ2-3
d_gene: .
abundance: .
v_gene: TRBV5-1
CDR3nt: TGCGCCAGCAGCGGGGGACTGGAGGACCACACAGATACGCAGTATTTT
CDR3aa: CASSGGLEDHTDTQYF

j_gene: TRBJ2-1
d_gene: .
abundance: .
v_gene: TRBV28
CDR3nt: TGTGCCTCCCGACAGAAATACAATGAGCAGTTCTTC
CDR3aa: CASRQKYNEQFF

j_gene: TRBJ1-4
d_gene: .
abundance: .
v_gene: TRBV7-2
CDR3nt: TGTGCCAGCAGCTTTAACCGGGGGTCAGAAAAACTGTTTTTT
CDR3aa: CASSFNRGSEKLFF

j_gene: TRBJ2-1
d_gene: TRBD2
abundance: .
v_gene: TRBV28
CDR3nt: TGTGCCAGCAACCCGGGACTAGCAAATGAGCAGTTCTTC
CDR3aa: CASNPGLANEQFF

j_gene: TRBJ1-6
d_gene: .
abundance: .
v_gene: TRBV4-1
CDR3nt: TGCGCCAGCAGCCAACCAGGGGATTCACCCCTCCACTTT
CDR3aa: CASSQPGDSPLHF

j_gene: TRBJ1-2
d_gene: TRBD1
abundance: many
v_gene: TRBV7-9
CDR3nt: TGTGCCAGCAGCCCAACTTTCTTCCAGGGGGCGGCTGGCTACACCTTC
CDR3aa: CASSPTFFQGAAGYTF